Listed here is a single T cell receptor (beta chain). One junction end disagrees with the germline gene, perhaps due to a read error. Patients of the Seattle cohort, enrolled during active infection, were followed longitudinally. Authors' methods: Amplification of reference gene primers provided the estimated nucleated cell counts. Using immunoSEQ multiplex PCR, the repertoire was profiled, and TCRdb retains in-frame clones only, with some absent. V and J calls and clone size follow that table, whereas D and trimming were derived from the DNA. This sample has around 210,000 clones, with 84% found just once. The data were taken from a study of blood T cell repertoires in COVID-19. Study in general: There were acute and convalescent COVID-19 samples, and they came from the United States, Italy and Spain.

The germline gives CDR1 LGHDT, CDR2 YNNKEL (reference sequence). This CDR3 has 16 residues. The V gene is TRBV3-1 (or the pseudogene TRBV3-2), the J gene TRBJ2-3, with 13 bases matching TRBD2. The sequencing sample was made of peripheral blood. The receptor was derived from a woman of 80 years or more with COVID-19, enrolled during active disease. CDR3 DNA: TGTGCCAGCAGTCAAGGACTAGCGGGAGTCGCAGATACGCAGTATTTT. It encodes CASSQGLAGVADTQYF.